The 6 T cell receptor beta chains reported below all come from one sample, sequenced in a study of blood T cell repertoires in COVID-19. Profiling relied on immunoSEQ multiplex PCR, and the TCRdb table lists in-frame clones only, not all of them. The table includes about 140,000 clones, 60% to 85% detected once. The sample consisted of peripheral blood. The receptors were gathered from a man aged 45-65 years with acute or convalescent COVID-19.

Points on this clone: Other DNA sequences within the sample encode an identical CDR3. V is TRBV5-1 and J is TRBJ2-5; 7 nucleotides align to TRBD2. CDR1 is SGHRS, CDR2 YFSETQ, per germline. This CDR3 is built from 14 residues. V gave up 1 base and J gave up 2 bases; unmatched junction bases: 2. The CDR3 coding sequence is TGCGCCAGCAGCTTGTCGGGACTACAAGAGACCCAGTACTTC. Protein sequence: CASSLSGLQETQYF.

The CDR3 nucleotides read TGCAGCGTTAGGGGGGGCCCAACTAATGAAAAACTGTTTTTT. Residues: CSVRGGPTNEKLFF. V gene TRBV29-1 combines with J gene TRBJ1-4, with D maybe TRBD1 (6 bases). The CDR3 has 14 residues. Germline V gene sequence: CDR1 SQVTM, CDR2 ANQGSEA. Trimming took off 5 bases at V and 0 bases at J, with 10 bases between the two ends.

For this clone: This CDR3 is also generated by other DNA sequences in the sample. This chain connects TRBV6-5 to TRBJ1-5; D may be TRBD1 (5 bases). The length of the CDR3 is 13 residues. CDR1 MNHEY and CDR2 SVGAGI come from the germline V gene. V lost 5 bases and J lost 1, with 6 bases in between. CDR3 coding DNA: TGTGCCAGCAGTCGGGGGAGCAATCAGCCCCAGCATTTT. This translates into CASSRGSNQPQHF.

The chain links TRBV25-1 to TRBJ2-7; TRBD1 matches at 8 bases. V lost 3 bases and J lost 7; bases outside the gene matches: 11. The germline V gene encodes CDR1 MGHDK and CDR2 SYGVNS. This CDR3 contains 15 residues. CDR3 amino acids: CASSEGGQGAVEQYF. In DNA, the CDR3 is TGTGCCAGCAGTGAGGGTGGGCAGGGGGCTGTGGAGCAGTACTTC.

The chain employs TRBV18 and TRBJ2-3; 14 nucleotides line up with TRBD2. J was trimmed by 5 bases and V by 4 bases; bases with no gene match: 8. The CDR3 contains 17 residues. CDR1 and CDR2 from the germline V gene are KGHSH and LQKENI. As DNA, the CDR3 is TGTGCCAGCTCACACTCGACTAGCGGGGGGGCGAAAGATACGCAGTATTTT. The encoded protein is CASSHSTSGGAKDTQYF.

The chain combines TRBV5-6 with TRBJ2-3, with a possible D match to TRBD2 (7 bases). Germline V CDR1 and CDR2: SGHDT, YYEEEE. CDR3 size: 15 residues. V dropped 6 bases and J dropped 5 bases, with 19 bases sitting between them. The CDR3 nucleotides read TGTGCCAGCACCCTAAGGGGGGGGCGCTTAGATACGCAGTATTTT. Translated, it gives CASTLRGGRLDTQYF. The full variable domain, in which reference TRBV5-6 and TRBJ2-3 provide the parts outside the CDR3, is DAGVTQSPTHLIKTRGQQVTLRCSPKSGHDTVSWYQQALGQGPQFIFQYYEEEERQRGNFPDRFSGHQFPNYSSELNVNALLLGDSALYLCASTLRGGRLDTQYFGPGTRLTVL.